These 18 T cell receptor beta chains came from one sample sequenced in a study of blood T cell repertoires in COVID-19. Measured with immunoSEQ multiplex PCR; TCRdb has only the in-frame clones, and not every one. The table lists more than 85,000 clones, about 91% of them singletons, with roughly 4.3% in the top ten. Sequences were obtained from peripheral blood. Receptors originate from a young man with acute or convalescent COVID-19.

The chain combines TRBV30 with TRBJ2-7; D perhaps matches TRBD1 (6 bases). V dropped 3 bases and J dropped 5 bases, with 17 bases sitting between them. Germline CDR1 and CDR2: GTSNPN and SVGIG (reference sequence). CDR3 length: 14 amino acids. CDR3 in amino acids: CAWSPPTGFDEQYF. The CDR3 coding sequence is TGTGCCTGGAGCCCCCCCACAGGGTTCGACGAGCAGTACTTC.

CDR3 protein: CASSFMMTAGNVLTF. In DNA, the CDR3 is TGTGCCAGCAGCTTTATGATGACAGCGGGCAACGTCCTGACTTTC. This rearrangement joins TRBV13 to TRBJ2-6; D perhaps matches TRBD2 (6 bases). CDR1 is PRHDT and CDR2 is FYEKMQ in the germline V gene (reference sequence). Between the trimmed V and J ends, which lost 3 bases and 9 bases, there was a span of 15 bases. The CDR3 extends over 15 amino acids.

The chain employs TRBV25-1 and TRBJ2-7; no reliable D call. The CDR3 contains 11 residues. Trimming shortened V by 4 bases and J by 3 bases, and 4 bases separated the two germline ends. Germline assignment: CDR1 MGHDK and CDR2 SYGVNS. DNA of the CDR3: TGTGCCAGCAGTGGTAGCTACGAGCAGTACTTC. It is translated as CASSGSYEQYF.

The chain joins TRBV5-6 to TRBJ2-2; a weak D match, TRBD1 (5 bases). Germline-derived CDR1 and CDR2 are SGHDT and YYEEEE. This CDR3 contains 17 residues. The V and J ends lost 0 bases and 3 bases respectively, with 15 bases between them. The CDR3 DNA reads TGTGCCAGCAGCTTGGGCTCGACAGCCCCTGACACCGGGGAGCTGTTTTTT. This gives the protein CASSLGSTAPDTGELFF.

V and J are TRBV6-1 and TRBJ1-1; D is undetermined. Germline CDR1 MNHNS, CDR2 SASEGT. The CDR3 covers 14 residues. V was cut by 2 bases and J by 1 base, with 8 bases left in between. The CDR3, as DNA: TGTGCCAGCAGTGAACCCCGGGGGAACACTGAAGCTTTCTTT. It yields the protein CASSEPRGNTEAFF.

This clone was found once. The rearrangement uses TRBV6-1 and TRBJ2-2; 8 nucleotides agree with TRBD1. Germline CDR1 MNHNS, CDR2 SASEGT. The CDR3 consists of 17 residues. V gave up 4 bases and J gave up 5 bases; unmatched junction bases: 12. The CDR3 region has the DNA TGTGCCAGCAGTGGTCAACCGGGACAGGATGGGACCGGGGAGCTGTTTTTT. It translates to CASSGQPGQDGTGELFF.

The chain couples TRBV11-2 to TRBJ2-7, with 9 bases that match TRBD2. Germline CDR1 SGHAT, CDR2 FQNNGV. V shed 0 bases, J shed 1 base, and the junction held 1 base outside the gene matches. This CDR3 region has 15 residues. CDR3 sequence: CASSLDLAGSYEQYF. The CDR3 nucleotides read TGTGCCAGCAGCTTAGATCTAGCGGGATCCTACGAGCAGTACTTC.

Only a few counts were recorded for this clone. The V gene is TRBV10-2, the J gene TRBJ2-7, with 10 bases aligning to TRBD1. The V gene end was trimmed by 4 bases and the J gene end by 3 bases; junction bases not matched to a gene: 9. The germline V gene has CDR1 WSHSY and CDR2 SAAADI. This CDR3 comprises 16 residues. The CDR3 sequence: CASSAPGDRGNYEQYF. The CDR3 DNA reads TGCGCCAGCAGTGCTCCCGGGGACAGGGGAAACTACGAGCAGTACTTC.

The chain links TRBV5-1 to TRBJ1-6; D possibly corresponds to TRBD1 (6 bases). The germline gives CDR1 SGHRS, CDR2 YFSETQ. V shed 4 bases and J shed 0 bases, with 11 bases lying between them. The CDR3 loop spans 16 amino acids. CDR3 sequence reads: CASSGTGSSYNSPLHF. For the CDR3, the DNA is TGCGCCAGCAGCGGAACAGGGAGCTCCTATAATTCACCCCTCCACTTT.

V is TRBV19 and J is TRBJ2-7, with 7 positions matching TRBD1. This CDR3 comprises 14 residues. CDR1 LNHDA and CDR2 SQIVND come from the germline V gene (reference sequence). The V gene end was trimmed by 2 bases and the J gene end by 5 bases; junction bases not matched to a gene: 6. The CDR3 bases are TGTGCCAGTAGTATATGGGACAGTTCCGACGAGCAGTACTTC. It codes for CASSIWDSSDEQYF.

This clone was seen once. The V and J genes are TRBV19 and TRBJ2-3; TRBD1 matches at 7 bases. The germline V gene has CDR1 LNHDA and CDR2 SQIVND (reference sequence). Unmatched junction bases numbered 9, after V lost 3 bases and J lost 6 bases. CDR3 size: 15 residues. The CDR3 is CASSIERGQTDTQYF. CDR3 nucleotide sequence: TGTGCCAGTAGTATTGAAAGGGGGCAAACCGATACGCAGTATTTT.

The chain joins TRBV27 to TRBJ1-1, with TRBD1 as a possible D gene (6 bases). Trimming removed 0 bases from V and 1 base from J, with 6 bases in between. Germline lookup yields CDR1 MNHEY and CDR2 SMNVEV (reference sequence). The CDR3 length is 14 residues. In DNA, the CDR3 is TGTGCCAGCAGTTTATCACAGGGGAACACTGAAGCTTTCTTT. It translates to CASSLSQGNTEAFF.

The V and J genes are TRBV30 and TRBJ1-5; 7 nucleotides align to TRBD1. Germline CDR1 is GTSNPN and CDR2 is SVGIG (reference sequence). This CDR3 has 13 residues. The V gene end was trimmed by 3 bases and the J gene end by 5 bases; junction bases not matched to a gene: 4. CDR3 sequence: CAWSGQGDQPQHF. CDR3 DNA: TGTGCCTGGAGCGGCCAGGGGGATCAGCCCCAGCATTTT.

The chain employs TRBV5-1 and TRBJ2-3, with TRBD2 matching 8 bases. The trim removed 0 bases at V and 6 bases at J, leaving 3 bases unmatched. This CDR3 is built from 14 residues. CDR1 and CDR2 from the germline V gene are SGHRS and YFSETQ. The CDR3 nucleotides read TGCGCCAGCAGCTTGGTAGCGGGGTCGGATACGCAGTATTTT. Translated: CASSLVAGSDTQYF.

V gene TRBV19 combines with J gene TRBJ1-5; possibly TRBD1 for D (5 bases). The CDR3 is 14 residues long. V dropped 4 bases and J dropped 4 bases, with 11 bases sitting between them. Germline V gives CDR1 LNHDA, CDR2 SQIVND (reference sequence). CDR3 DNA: TGTGCCAGTAGTACCCAGGGTATGAATCAGCCCCAGCATTTT. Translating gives CASSTQGMNQPQHF.

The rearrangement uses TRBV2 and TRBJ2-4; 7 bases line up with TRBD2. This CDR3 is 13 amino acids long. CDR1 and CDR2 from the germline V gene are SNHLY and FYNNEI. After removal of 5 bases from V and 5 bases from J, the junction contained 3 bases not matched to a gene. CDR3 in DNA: TGTGCCAGCAGTTGGACTAGGGAAAACATTCAGTACTTC. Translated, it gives CASSWTRENIQYF.

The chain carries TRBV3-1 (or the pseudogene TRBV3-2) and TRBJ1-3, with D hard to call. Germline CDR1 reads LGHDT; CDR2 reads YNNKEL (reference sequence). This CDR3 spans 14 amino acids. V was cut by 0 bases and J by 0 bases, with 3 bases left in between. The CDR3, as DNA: TGTGCCAGCAGCCAAGACAGCTCTGGAAACACCATATATTTT. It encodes CASSQDSSGNTIYF.

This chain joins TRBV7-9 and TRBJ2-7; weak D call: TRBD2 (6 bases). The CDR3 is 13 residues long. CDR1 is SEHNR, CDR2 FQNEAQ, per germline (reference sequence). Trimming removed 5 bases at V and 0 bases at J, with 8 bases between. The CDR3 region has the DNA TGTGCCAGCAGCCGCGGGATCTCCTACGAGCAGTACTTC. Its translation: CASSRGISYEQYF.